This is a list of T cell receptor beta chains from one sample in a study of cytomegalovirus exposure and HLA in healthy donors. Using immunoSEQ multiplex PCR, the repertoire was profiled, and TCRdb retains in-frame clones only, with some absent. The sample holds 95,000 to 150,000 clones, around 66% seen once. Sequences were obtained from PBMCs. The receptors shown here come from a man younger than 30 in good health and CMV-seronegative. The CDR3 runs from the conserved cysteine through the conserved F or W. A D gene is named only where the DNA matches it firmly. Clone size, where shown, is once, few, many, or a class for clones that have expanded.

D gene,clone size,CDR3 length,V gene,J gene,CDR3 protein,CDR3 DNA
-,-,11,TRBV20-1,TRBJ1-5,CSAGGGRPQHF,TGCAGCGCCGGGGGGGGTAGGCCCCAGCATTTT
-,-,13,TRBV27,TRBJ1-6,CASTGPPGGTLHF,TGTGCCAGCACGGGACCGCCCGGGGGGACCCTCCACTTT
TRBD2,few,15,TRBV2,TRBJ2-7,CALGGVGVGRREQYF,TGTGCGCTCGGGGGGGTGGGTGTCGGAAGAAGGGAGCAGTACTTC
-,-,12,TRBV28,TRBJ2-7,CASSIQHYEQYF,TGTGCCAGCAGTATACAACATTACGAGCAGTACTTC
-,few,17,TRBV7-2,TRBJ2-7,CASSLAISQGPTYEQYF,TGTGCCAGCAGCTTAGCCATCTCGCAGGGCCCGACCTACGAGCAGTACTTC
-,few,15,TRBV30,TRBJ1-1,CAWSVGVSLNTEAFF,TGTGCCTGGAGTGTGGGCGTCAGCCTGAACACTGAAGCTTTCTTT
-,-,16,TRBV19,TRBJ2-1,CASSIGPVSSYNEQFF,TGTGCCAGTAGTATTGGGCCTGTTAGCTCCTACAATGAGCAGTTCTTC
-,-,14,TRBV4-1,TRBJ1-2,CASSQDLWTSGYTF,-
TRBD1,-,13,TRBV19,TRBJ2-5,CASGQGGQETQYF,TGTGCCAGTGGACAGGGGGGCCAAGAGACCCAGTACTTC
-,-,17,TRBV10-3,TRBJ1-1,CAISERGGALGNTEAFF,TGTGCCATCAGTGAGCGAGGGGGGGCCTTGGGGAACACTGAAGCTTTCTTT
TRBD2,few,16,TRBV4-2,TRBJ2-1,CASSQEGLAQYNEQFF,TGTGCCAGCAGCCAGGAGGGACTAGCGCAATACAATGAGCAGTTCTTC
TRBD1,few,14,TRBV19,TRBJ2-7,CASSSGTGTYEQYF,TGTGCCAGTAGTTCCGGGACAGGCACCTACGAGCAGTACTTC
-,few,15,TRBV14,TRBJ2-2,CASSQGQSSTGELFF,TGTGCCAGCAGCCAAGGACAGTCGAGCACCGGGGAGCTGTTTTTT
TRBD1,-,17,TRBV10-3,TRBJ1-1,CAISESPGTGGWTEAFF,TGTGCCATCAGTGAGAGCCCCGGGACAGGGGGCTGGACTGAAGCTTTCTTT
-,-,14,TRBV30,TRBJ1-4,CAWSVTSGNEKLFF,TGTGCCTGGAGTGTAACTTCAGGGAATGAAAAACTGTTTTTT
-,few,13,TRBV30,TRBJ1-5,CAWSVHSNQPQHF,TGTGCCTGGAGTGTACACAGCAATCAGCCCCAGCATTTT
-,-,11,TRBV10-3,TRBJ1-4,CAIGPPEKLFF,TGTGCCATTGGGCCCCCAGAAAAACTGTTTTTT
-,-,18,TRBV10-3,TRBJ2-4,CAISEMVGQGTLGNIQYF,TGTGCCATCAGTGAGATGGTAGGGCAGGGGACCCTAGGGAACATTCAGTACTTC
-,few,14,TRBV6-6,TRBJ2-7,CASSDAGGTYEQYF,TGTGCCAGCAGTGACGCAGGGGGGACGTACGAGCAGTACTTC
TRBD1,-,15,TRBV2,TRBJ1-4,CASSTSGTGVEKLFF,TGTGCCAGCAGTACCTCCGGGACAGGGGTTGAAAAACTGTTTTTT
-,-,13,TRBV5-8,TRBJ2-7,CASSPGSIYEQYF,TGTGCCAGCAGCCCCGGGTCCATCTACGAGCAGTACTTC
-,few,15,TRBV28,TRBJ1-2,CASSFERRANYGYTF,TGTGCCAGCAGTTTTGAGAGGAGAGCTAACTATGGCTACACCTTC
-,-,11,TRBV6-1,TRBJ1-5,CASSQNQPQHF,TGTGCCAGCAGCCAGAATCAGCCCCAGCATTTT
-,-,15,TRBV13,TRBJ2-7,CASSLGGGGRNEQYF,TGTGCCAGCAGCTTAGGAGGGGGGGGGCGAAACGAGCAGTACTTC
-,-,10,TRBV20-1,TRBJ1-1,CSEGGRVAFF,TGCAGTGAAGGGGGGAGGGTGGCTTTCTTT
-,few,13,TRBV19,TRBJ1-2,CASSISGAYGYTF,TGTGCCAGTAGTATCTCAGGGGCCTATGGCTACACCTTC
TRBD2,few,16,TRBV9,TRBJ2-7,CASSVGAGLGPHEQYF,TGTGCCAGCAGCGTAGGCGCGGGACTAGGCCCCCACGAGCAGTACTTC
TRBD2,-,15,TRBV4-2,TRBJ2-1,CASSQALAGEGEQFF,TGTGCCAGCAGCCAAGCACTAGCGGGGGAGGGTGAGCAGTTCTTC
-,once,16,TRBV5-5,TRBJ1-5,CASSLKVAGQNQPQHF,TGTGCCAGCAGCTTGAAGGTTGCAGGACAAAATCAGCCCCAGCATTTT
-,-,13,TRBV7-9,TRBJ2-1,CASRPGDRNEQFF,TGTGCCAGCAGGCCGGGGGATAGAAATGAGCAGTTCTTC
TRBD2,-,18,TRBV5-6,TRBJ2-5,CASSLAGLAGGTVETQYF,TGTGCCAGCAGCTTGGCTGGGCTAGCGGGAGGTACGGTGGAGACCCAGTACTTC
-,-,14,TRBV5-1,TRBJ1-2,CASSLVVGGEGYTF,TGCGCCAGCAGCTTGGTGGTAGGGGGTGAAGGCTACACCTTC
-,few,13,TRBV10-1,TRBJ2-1,CASSVGQGNEQFF,TGCGCCAGCAGTGTTGGCCAGGGGAATGAGCAGTTCTTC
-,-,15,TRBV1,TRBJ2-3,CTSSQERGSRDTQYF,TGCACCAGCAGCCAAGAGCGGGGGTCGCGAGATACGCAGTATTTT
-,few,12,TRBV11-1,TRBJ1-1,CASSLSRTEAFF,TGTGCCAGCAGCTTATCCCGGACTGAAGCTTTCTTT
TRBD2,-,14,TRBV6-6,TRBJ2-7,CASSLLGGINEQYF,TGTGCCAGCAGCCTCTTGGGGGGGATTAACGAGCAGTACTTC
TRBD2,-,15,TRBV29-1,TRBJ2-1,CSVAARLAGMGEQFF,TGCAGCGTTGCCGCCCGGCTAGCGGGGATGGGTGAGCAGTTCTTC
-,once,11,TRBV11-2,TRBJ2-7,CASSLAAVQYF,TGTGCCAGCAGCTTAGCCGCGGTACAGTACTTC
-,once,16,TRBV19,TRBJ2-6,CASSIIVRPGANVLTF,TGTGCCAGTAGTATCATCGTGAGGCCTGGGGCCAACGTCCTGACTTTC
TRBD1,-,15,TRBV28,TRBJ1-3,CARIRDRELENTIYF,TGTGCCAGGATCCGGGACAGGGAGCTCGAAAACACCATATATTTT
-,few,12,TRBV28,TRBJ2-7,CASSPGASEQYF,TGTGCCAGCAGCCCGGGTGCATCCGAGCAGTACTTC
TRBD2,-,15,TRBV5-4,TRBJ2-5,CASSFRTSGLETQYF,TGTGCCAGCAGCTTTCGGACTAGCGGGCTAGAGACCCAGTACTTC
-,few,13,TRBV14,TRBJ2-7,CASSPRQGSEQYF,TGTGCCAGCAGCCCGAGGCAGGGCAGCGAGCAGTACTTC
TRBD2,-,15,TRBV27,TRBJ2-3,CASSLGGGTTDTQYF,TGTGCCAGCAGTTTAGGGGGGGGAACCACAGATACGCAGTATTTT
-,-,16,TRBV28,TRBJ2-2,CASSLSVPGIAGELFF,TGTGCCAGCAGTTTATCGGTCCCAGGGATCGCCGGGGAGCTGTTTTTT
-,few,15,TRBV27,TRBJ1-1,CASSLQGRMNTEAFF,TGTGCCAGCAGTTTACAGGGGAGAATGAACACTGAAGCTTTCTTT
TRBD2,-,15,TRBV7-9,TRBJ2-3,CASSSGLAITDTQYF,TGTGCCAGCAGCTCCGGACTAGCGATCACAGATACGCAGTATTTT
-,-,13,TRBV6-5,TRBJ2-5,CASKNGLQETQYF,TGTGCCAGCAAAAACGGACTCCAAGAGACCCAGTACTTC